This entry features one T cell receptor (beta chain) sequence. The specificity of this receptor is unknown. The sample holds no much larger clone one base away, and base qualities are not on file. This sample was included in a study of blood T cell repertoires in COVID-19 (dated by TCRdb to the early 2020s). Notes on the research overall: Samples covering the acute and convalescent phases of COVID-19 were provided by collaborators in the United States, Italy and Spain. Where available, HLA class I and class II types were taken from metadata supplied by the sample provider and were not determined by assay-based typing. A freely available public database, intended as a resource for researchers studying the immune response to SARS-CoV-2, is where the repertoires were released. Samples came from the ongoing ImmuneRACE study (first 160 participants) plus 1,254 subjects from 6 global collaborators. The prospective study material was composed of cDNA or gDNA derived from T cells, B-cell-depleted T cells, or PBMCs. The dataset comprised deeply sampled blood TCRbeta repertoires from subjects exposed to, actively infected with, or recovered from COVID-19. Sample metadata almost always included a de-identified subject ID, COVID-19 status, age in years and sex.

The germline V gene (reference sequence) gives CDR1 as SGHKS and CDR2 as YYEKEE. V loses 4 bases of germline sequence and J loses 2 bases, and the interval between the two ends is 8 bases. The CDR3 runs 13 amino acids, cysteine and phenylalanine included. Of the read, only the CDR3 DNA is kept; its 39 bases are in frame from base 1. The immunoSEQ Assay, a bias-controlled multiplex PCR, was used to amplify TCRbeta CDR3 regions from genomic DNA. The original pipeline was this. Within the assay, amplification of reference gene primers was used to estimate how many nucleated cells each sample contained. To quantify the absolute abundance of each unique TCRbeta CDR3 rearrangement, sequence reads were collapsed and filtered. For each sample, productive Simpson clonality was calculated as the square root of Simpson's diversity index over productive rearrangements. In its TCRdb copy, this immuneACCESS table keeps in-frame sequences only and misses some clones. Where compared with another copy, unresolved V genes explain less than half of these, and the others have no known cause. V, J and clone size are those of that table, while D and trimming were read from the DNA. Recorded for this sample are a few hundred thousand clones; around 80% of them occurred a single time. The ten largest clones take up over 7% of the sample.

Findings and caveats that apply to the study as a whole: The amount of clinical and demographic metadata varied by source and participant and was provided uncurated.

Whole blood was collected in K2EDTA tubes by collaborating institutions according to the institutions' own protocols. For TCRbeta analysis, collaborators shipped samples in one of three forms: frozen whole blood, isolated PBMCs, or DNA extracted from either of those sample types. The clonotype comes from an older woman with acute or convalescent COVID-19. The material sequenced was peripheral blood. The chain links TRBV5-5 with TRBJ2-3; perhaps TRBD2 is the D gene, with 6 bases matching. CDR3 reads: CASSGGDTDTQYF. The DNA is TGTGCCAGCAGCGGCGGGGACACAGATACGCAGTATTTT.